The 22 T cell receptor beta chains given below trace back to one sample, sequenced in a study of tumor-infiltrating lymphocytes in primary liver carcinoma. Starting material of about 450 ng total RNA yielded TCR beta cDNA via a constant-region primer. Three nested multiplex PCR rounds, a slightly modified ARM-PCR method, built the TCR beta libraries. Use of TRBV1-TRBV30 forward primers with a C-beta reverse primer characterized the first two PCR rounds, which lasted about 10 cycles each. Each CDR3 protein is one row after TCRdb ran MiXCR on the multiplex PCR reads. This table has 100,000 to 150,000 distinct CDR3 sequences, around 64% appearing once. Starting material for RNA and DNA co-extraction consisted of about 20-30 mg of unsorted bulk tissue. Sequencing input: liver tumor tissue from sampling region 3. Subset denoted: tumor region T3, left-lateral pole. Receptors originate from a woman aged 55-75 years with primary liver carcinoma and hepatitis B virus infection.

About this clonotype: The junction departs from the called germline gene at one end, perhaps through a read error. The chain employs TRBV4-2 and TRBJ2-1, with D perhaps matching TRBD2 (6 bases). Germline V gene data show CDR1 as LGHNA and CDR2 as YNFKEQ. The CDR3 covers 13 residues. The chain's CDR3 is CASSTSSYNERFF. CDR3 nucleotides: TGTGCCAGTAGTACTAGCTCCTACAATGAGCGGTTCTTC.

The V and J genes are TRBV11-3 and TRBJ2-1, with 7 bases lining up with TRBD2. From germline, CDR1 is SGHNT and CDR2 YENEEA. V was clipped by 1 base and J by 13 bases; unmatched bases: 10. The CDR3 has 14 amino acids. CDR3 sequence: CASSLVSGGVEQFF. The CDR3 nucleotides read TGTGCCAGCAGCTTAGTTTCGGGGGGTGTTGAACAGTTCTTC.

About this clonotype itself: A read error may explain this, as a much larger clone is one base away. The V gene is TRBV5-5, the J gene TRBJ2-1; possibly TRBD1 for D (7 bases). CDR3 length: 15 amino acids. The V gene's germline CDR1 is SGHKS and CDR2 YYEKEE (reference sequence). This CDR3 reads CTSSLEGASGNEQFF. The CDR3 DNA reads as TGTACCAGCAGCTTGGAGGGGGCTTCAGGTAATGAGCAGTTCTTC.

In the case of this clonotype: Being one base from a much bigger clone, this may be a read error. V is TRBV6-6 and J is TRBJ2-5; D is possibly TRBD2 (5 bases). This CDR3 is 13 amino acids long. Per germline, CDR1 MNHNY and CDR2 SVGAGI (reference sequence). The CDR3 DNA follows: TGTGGCAGCATAAGGGCTAGGCCGGAGGCCCAGTACTTC. Its translation: CGSIRARPEAQYF.

The sample holds many counts of this clonotype. This chain uses TRBV5-1 with TRBJ1-1; D gene uncertain. V was clipped by 4 bases and J by 3 bases, with 7 bases between them. Germline CDR1 reads SGHRS; CDR2 reads YFSETQ. This CDR3 is built from 12 residues. The CDR3 bases are TGCGCCAGCAGCCGACGGGACACTGAAGCTTTCTTT. Encoded protein: CASSRRDTEAFF. The variable domain in full, completed from reference TRBV5-1 and TRBJ1-1, reads KAGVTQTPRYLIKTRGQQVTLSCSPISGHRSVSWYQQTPGQGLQFLFEYFSETQRNKGNFPGRFSGRQFSNSRSEMNVSTLELGDSALYLCASSRRDTEAFFGQGTRLTVV.

V usage is TRBV20-1 and J usage is TRBJ2-7; D might be TRBD1 or TRBD2, each matching 6 bases. Per the germline V gene, CDR1 is DFQATT and CDR2 is SNEGSKA (reference sequence). There are 14 residues in the CDR3. V lost 0 bases and J lost 3, with 12 bases in between. CDR3 loop: CSARDGGRDYEQYF. As DNA, the CDR3 is TGCAGTGCTAGAGATGGGGGGCGGGACTACGAGCAGTACTTC.

V is TRBV11-1 and J is TRBJ2-3; D not resolved. V lost 3 bases to trimming and J lost 2 bases, with 3 bases between them. Per germline, CDR1 SGHAT and CDR2 FQDESV (reference sequence). CDR3 size: 12 residues. CDR3 amino acids: CASSFTTDTQYF. CDR3 coding DNA: TGTGCCAGCAGCTTTACCACAGATACGCAGTATTTT.

A word on this clonotype: A much bigger clone sits one base away, suggesting this may be a read error. The rearrangement joins TRBV5-6 to TRBJ1-4; TRBD1 might be the D (5 bases). The germline V gene encodes CDR1 SGHDT and CDR2 YYEEEE. This CDR3 region has 14 residues. The chain's CDR3 is CVSSLVGDDEKLFF. In DNA, the CDR3 is TGTGTCAGCAGCTTGGTAGGGGACGATGAAAAACTGTTTTTT. The full variable domain, with the rest looked up from reference TRBV5-6 and TRBJ1-4, is DAGVTQSPTHLIKTRGQQVTLRCSPKSGHDTVSWYQQALGQGPQFIFQYYEEEERQRGNFPDRFSGHQFPNYSSELNVNALLLGDSALYLCVSSLVGDDEKLFFGSGTQLSVL.

This chain connects TRBV11-2 to TRBJ2-7; 8 bases are shared with TRBD2. There are 15 residues in the CDR3. The germline V gene encodes CDR1 SGHAT and CDR2 FQNNGV. CDR3 sequence (DNA): TGTACCAACATCTTAGATAGGGGACTAGTTCCCGAGCAGTACTTC. It specifies CTNILDRGLVPEQYF.

The genes are TRBV6-6 and TRBJ1-4; D may be TRBD1 (5 bases). Trimming left V 0 bases short and J 10 bases short, with 15 bases between. This CDR3 is built from 15 residues. The germline CDR1 and CDR2 sequences are MNHNY and SVGAGI (reference sequence). Written as DNA, the CDR3 is TGTGCCAGCAGTTACTCGATACAGGAGTATGTAAAACTGTTTTTT. Translation gives CASSYSIQEYVKLFF.

About this clonotype: A much larger clone lies a single base off, so this may be a read error. V usage is TRBV7-8 and J usage is TRBJ1-3; D not certain. This CDR3 is built from 15 residues. Germline loops: CDR1 SGHVS, CDR2 FQNEAQ. CDR3 region: CASSLGTVSGDTIYF. CDR3 DNA: TGTGCCAGCAGCTTAGGGACCGTTTCTGGAGACACCATATATTTT. Full variable domain (remainder filled in from reference TRBV7-8 and TRBJ1-3): GAGVSQSPRYKVAKRGQDVALRCDPISGHVSLFWYQQALGQGPEFLTYFQNEAQLDKSGLPSDRFFAERPEGSVSTLKIQRTQQEDSAVYLCASSLGTVSGDTIYFGEGSWLTVV.

The genes are TRBV12-3 or TRBV12-4 and TRBJ2-7, with D perhaps matching TRBD1 or TRBD2 (6 bases each). The ends were cut back, 5 bases at V and 5 bases at J, with 22 bases in the middle. CDR3 length: 16 amino acids. CDR3 DNA sequence: TGTGCCAGCAGTCAACACCCTCAGACAGGAGGGGACGAGCAGTACTTC. Protein sequence: CASSQHPQTGGDEQYF.

Comment on this clonotype: An end of the junction differs from the germline gene, which may be a read error. V and J are TRBV29-1 and TRBJ2-7; D is unclear. Germline V lookup: CDR1 SQVTM, CDR2 ANQGSEA. The CDR3 has 12 residues. The CDR3 protein is CRVTSSSYERYF. As DNA, the CDR3 is TGCAGGGTTACCTCGAGCTCCTACGAGCGGTACTTC.

In the case of this clonotype: The junction differs from germline at one of its ends, possibly a read error. V and J are TRBV4-2 and TRBJ2-1; TRBD2 matches at 10 bases. The CDR3 runs 17 residues. Germline V CDR1 and CDR2: LGHNA, YNFKEQ. The CDR3 spells CASSQPTTGLASNEQFF. The CDR3 region has the DNA TGTGCCAGCAGCCAACCGACCACGGGACTAGCGAGCAATGAACAGTTCTTC.

This clonotype showed up just a few times. One end of the junction fails to match germline, which may point to a read error. This chain joins TRBV19 and TRBJ2-6, with 7 positions matching TRBD2. This CDR3 spans 17 amino acids. Per the germline V gene, CDR1 is LNHDA and CDR2 is SQIVND (reference sequence). The CDR3 loop reads CASSIGGGTSGANVLTF. In DNA, the CDR3 is TGTGCCAGTAGTATCGGCGGGGGAACTTCTGGGGCCAACGTCCTGACATTC.

Notes on this clonotype: One junction end does not reproduce the germline sequence, and a read error may be involved. The rearrangement links TRBV11-2 to TRBJ1-1, with 7 bases matching TRBD1. CDR3 length: 13 residues. Germline values: CDR1 SGHAT, CDR2 FQNNGV. CDR3 amino acids: CVSSSEPTGRAFF. CDR3 sequence (DNA): TGTGTCAGCAGCTCAGAGCCGACAGGGAGGGCTTTCTTT.

V and J are TRBV5-1 and TRBJ2-5; D ambiguous. Germline V gene data show CDR1 as SGHRS and CDR2 as YFSETQ. Trimming cost V 2 bases and J 9 bases, with 17 bases left between them. The CDR3 runs 14 residues. The CDR3 nucleotides are TGCGCCAGCAGCTTCCACTCGGACCCAAAGGCCCAGTACTTC. Residues: CASSFHSDPKAQYF. The full variable domain, its missing parts supplied by reference TRBV5-1 and TRBJ2-5, is KAGVTQTPRYLIKTRGQQVTLSCSPISGHRSVSWYQQTPGQGLQFLFEYFSETQRNKGNFPGRFSGRQFSNSRSEMNVSTLELGDSALYLCASSFHSDPKAQYFGPGTRLLVL.

The chain links TRBV20-1 to TRBJ2-5; D is possibly TRBD1 (5 bases). The CDR3 totals 14 residues. CDR1 is DFQATT, CDR2 SNEGSKA, per germline (reference sequence). The V end lost 3 bases, the J end lost 0 bases, and 11 bases lay between the germline ends. The CDR3 spells CSARGLYYQETQYF. The DNA for the CDR3 is TGCAGTGCTAGGGGGCTGTACTACCAAGAGACCCAGTACTTC.

The rearrangement links TRBV2 to TRBJ2-7, with 8 bases that match TRBD2. Germline trimming cut 3 bases from V and 9 bases from J; bases unmatched to any gene: 13. The CDR3 has 15 residues. Germline loops: CDR1 SNHLY, CDR2 FYNNEI. CDR3 amino acids: CASSEAGLVSSGQYF. For the CDR3, the DNA is TGTGCCAGCAGTGAGGCGGGACTAGTATCGAGCGGGCAGTACTTC.

Concerning this clonotype itself: A read error is possible here, since a much larger clone lies one base away. The genes are TRBV10-3 and TRBJ2-5, with 11 bases identical to TRBD1. Looked up from germline, CDR1 is ENHRY and CDR2 is SYGVKD. The CDR3 runs to 14 residues. V gave up 6 bases and J gave up 5 bases; unmatched junction bases: 5. CDR3 sequence (DNA): TGTGCCATCAGGGGGACAGGGGGACATGAGACCCAGTACTTC. Translating gives CAIRGTGGHETQYF.

The chain carries TRBV28 and TRBJ2-3; D is possibly TRBD2 (5 bases). Trimming removed 5 bases at V and 0 bases at J, with 15 bases between. The CDR3 totals 16 residues. Germline CDR1 reads MDHEN; CDR2 reads SYDVKM. The CDR3 here is CASSPRRGTSTDTQYF. DNA of the CDR3: TGTGCCAGCAGTCCTCGTCGGGGTACTAGCACAGATACGCAGTATTTT.

The rearrangement joins TRBV11-2 to TRBJ2-3, with a weak D call TRBD2 (5 bases). With 1 base removed from V and 0 bases from J, the gap between germline ends came to 14 bases. This CDR3 contains 17 residues. Germline V gene lookup returns CDR1 SGHAT and CDR2 FQNNGV. CDR3 coding DNA: TGTGCCAGCAGCTTAGCTATGGGGAGAATGAGCACAGATACGCAGTATTTT. Its protein product is CASSLAMGRMSTDTQYF.